This TCR beta chain was captured by sequencing in a study of cytomegalovirus exposure and HLA in healthy donors. Note on this clone: Its antigen is unknown. The same CDR3 also results from other DNA sequences found in this sample.

Study results and limitations: Earlier analysis looked at TCR beta V segments, and most were productive about 87% or about 30% of the time.

Germline CDR1 and CDR2: SGDLS and YYNGEE. Trimming took off 0 bases at V and 1 base at J, with 8 bases between the two ends. The CDR3 has 15 amino acids. PCR was performed using 60 Vbeta and 13 Jbeta primers. The assay was immunoSEQ multiplex PCR, and TCRdb's table has in-frame clones only and misses some. The data show 130,000 to 150,000 clones, approximately 80% seen once. This receptor was taken from a man between 35 and 55 years old in good health and CMV-seropositive. The sample comprised PBMCs. The chain employs TRBV9 and TRBJ2-1; tentative D call: TRBD2 (6 bases). CDR3 loop: CASSVAGGSYNEQFF. CDR3 DNA sequence: TGTGCCAGCAGCGTAGCTGGAGGGTCCTACAATGAGCAGTTCTTC.